This TCR beta chain was identified during a study of STAT3 mutations in large granular lymphocyte leukemia. The study, taken as a whole, reports: Every T-cell large granular lymphocyte leukemia patient had at least one immunodominant TCR beta clonotype.

Using immunoSEQ multiplex PCR, the repertoire was profiled, and TCRdb retains in-frame clones only, with some absent. Found here are about 6,700 clones, 45% to 65% of them singletons; the top ten hold under 80%. In the case of this clone: Its antigen is as yet unknown.

CDR1 is SQVTM, CDR2 ANQGSEA, per germline. CDR3 size: 12 residues. V lost 8 bases and J 8 bases, leaving 18 bases between the germline ends. This TCR came from a boy aged 10-17 years with T-cell large granular lymphocyte leukemia. Some clones in this sample may be carry-over from other donors' samples. Sequencing was carried out using peripheral blood mononuclear cells. The chain employs TRBV29-1 and TRBJ1-2; D remains unclear. CDR3 nucleotides: TGCAGCACTTGGGTGGCGTCGGGGGGCTACACCTTC. The encoded protein is CSTWVASGGYTF.